Each of the 23 T cell receptor beta chains below was sequenced from the same sample in a study of CD8+ T cells in alopecia areata. Following RNA extraction, reverse transcription yielded cDNA that acted as the sequencing template. Sequenced by immunoSEQ multiplex PCR; TCRdb stores in-frame clones only, minus some. The sample has about 130,000 clones, about 47% seen once. This material consisted of CD8+ T cells sorted from blood, taken at week 0. Receptors originate from a human donor with alopecia areata.

This clone came up a few times. The V gene is TRBV9, the J gene TRBJ2-3, with TRBD2 as a possible D gene (6 bases). The ends were cut back, 4 bases at V and 4 bases at J, with 10 bases in the middle. This CDR3 spans 13 amino acids. Germline V lookup: CDR1 SGDLS, CDR2 YYNGEE. Here the CDR3 reads CASSQGTPDTQYF. DNA of the CDR3: TGTGCCAGCAGCCAAGGGACTCCAGATACGCAGTATTTT.

This clone turned up a few times. The chain employs TRBV7-9 and TRBJ1-1; a possible D gene is TRBD1 (5 bases). V was cut by 1 base and J by 6 bases, with 6 bases left in between. The germline V gene encodes CDR1 SEHNR and CDR2 FQNEAQ (reference sequence). The CDR3 contains 12 residues. This CDR3 is CASSLGGPEAFF. The CDR3 DNA reads as TGTGCCAGCAGCTTAGGGGGCCCTGAAGCTTTCTTT.

The chain combines TRBV29-1 with TRBJ1-2; 8 bases are a match to TRBD1. J lost 10 bases, V lost 8 bases, and 21 bases had no gene match. The germline V gene has CDR1 SQVTM and CDR2 ANQGSEA. There are 15 residues in the CDR3. The CDR3 DNA sequence: TGCAGCTCGTCACCCCCTGGACAGGGAACTTTCTCCTACACCTTC. Its translation is CSSSPPGQGTFSYTF.

The CDR3 region has the DNA TGTGCCTGGAGAGTGGGGGAAGGTAATCAGCCCCAGCATTTT. Protein product: CAWRVGEGNQPQHF. The chain employs TRBV30 and TRBJ1-5; D is perhaps TRBD1 (5 bases). V shed 3 bases and J shed 4 bases, with 13 bases lying between them. Germline V lookup: CDR1 GTSNPN, CDR2 SVGIG (reference sequence). The length of the CDR3 is 14 residues.

The rearrangement links TRBV7-9 to TRBJ2-1; D may correspond to TRBD1 or TRBD2 (5 bases each). The CDR3 is 15 amino acids. Germline lookup yields CDR1 SEHNR and CDR2 FQNEAQ (reference sequence). Between the trimmed V and J ends, which lost 0 bases and 5 bases, there was a span of 11 bases. CDR3 region: CASSLAGTEDNEQFF. The CDR3 bases are TGTGCCAGCAGCTTAGCCGGGACGGAGGACAATGAGCAGTTCTTC. Looking up the rest from reference TRBV7-9 and TRBJ2-1 gives the full variable domain: DTGVSQNPRHKITKRGQNVTFRCDPISEHNRLYWYRQTLGQGPEFLTYFQNEAQLEKSRLLSDRFSAERPKGSFSTLEIQRTEQGDSAMYLCASSLAGTEDNEQFFGPGTRLTVL.

The chain uses TRBV2 and TRBJ2-7; the D gene could be TRBD1 or TRBD2 (5 bases each). V was shortened by 4 bases and J by 6 bases, with 16 bases between the two germline ends. Germline V lookup: CDR1 SNHLY, CDR2 FYNNEI. The CDR3 covers 14 residues. CDR3 in amino acids: CASSGRDLGREQYF. DNA for the CDR3: TGTGCCAGCAGTGGCCGGGACCTAGGTCGCGAGCAGTACTTC.

The J gene is TRBJ2-5, the V gene TRBV30; the D is unclear. The CDR3 has 14 residues. V lost 1 base, J lost 7 bases, and 16 bases lay in between. Germline lookup yields CDR1 GTSNPN and CDR2 SVGIG (reference sequence). In nucleotides, the CDR3 is TGTGCCTGGAGTGATTCCGGCGCCGTGACGACCCAGTACTTC. It yields the protein CAWSDSGAVTTQYF.

This chain connects TRBV27 to TRBJ1-1; D uncertain. V was cut by 4 bases and J by 14 bases, with 14 bases left in between. From germline, CDR1 is MNHEY and CDR2 SMNVEV (reference sequence). This CDR3 is built from 11 residues. CDR3 protein: CASSSGLIPFF. The CDR3 DNA reads TGTGCCAGCAGTTCAGGACTGATACCCTTCTTT.

This chain connects TRBV6-5 to TRBJ1-1; no definite D call. The V gene's germline CDR1 is MNHEY and CDR2 SVGAGI. This CDR3 has 15 residues. V was pared by 0 bases and J by 3 bases, with 11 bases between. The CDR3 reads CASSYSTARDTEAFF. CDR3 DNA: TGTGCCAGCAGTTACTCGACGGCTAGGGACACTGAAGCTTTCTTT.

The genes are TRBV14 and TRBJ2-4; TRBD1 aligns across 7 bases. Germline V gene sequence: CDR1 SGHDN, CDR2 FVKESK. This CDR3 is 14 amino acids long. V dropped 5 bases and J dropped 2; count of bases not matched to a gene: 3. CDR3 sequence (DNA): TGTGCCAGCAGCGTACAGGGGCCCAAAAACATTCAGTACTTC. This encodes CASSVQGPKNIQYF.

In this sample, this clone turned up a few times. V and J are TRBV12-5 and TRBJ2-5; D could derive from TRBD1 or TRBD2 (5 bases each). The V gene's germline CDR1 is LGHNT and CDR2 FRNRAP. The CDR3 length is 14 residues. V was cut by 7 bases and J by 5 bases, with 17 bases left in between. CDR3: CASATGPRQETQYF. Here the CDR3 DNA reads TGTGCTAGTGCCACGGGACCCCGACAGGAGACCCAGTACTTC.

V and J are TRBV5-1 and TRBJ2-7, with D possibly matching TRBD2 (5 bases). This CDR3 is 15 amino acids long. Trimming stripped 3 bases from V and 1 base from J, with 14 bases between. Germline lookup yields CDR1 SGHRS and CDR2 YFSETQ. The CDR3 DNA is TGCGCCAGCAGCTCCACCCTGGACTGGTCCTACGAGCAGTACTTC. Translated: CASSSTLDWSYEQYF.

A note on this clone: At the DNA level, this CDR3 is encoded by other sequences in the same sample as well. The chain has TRBV5-1 and TRBJ2-7; TRBD1 is a possible D gene (5 bases). The CDR3 has 13 amino acids. The ends were cut back, 1 base at V and 4 bases at J, with 9 bases in the middle. Germline CDR1 SGHRS, CDR2 YFSETQ. The CDR3 DNA sequence: TGCGCCAGCAGCTTGACAGGACCTTACGAGCAGTACTTC. It specifies CASSLTGPYEQYF.

This chain links TRBV7-3 with TRBJ2-3, with 9 nucleotides matching TRBD2. V lost 5 bases, J lost 5 bases, and 11 bases stayed unmatched. Looked up from germline, CDR1 is SGHTA and CDR2 is FQGTGA. The CDR3 contains 16 residues. CDR3 amino acids: CASSQDASGERDTQYF. The CDR3 DNA reads TGTGCCAGCAGCCAAGATGCTAGCGGGGAGAGAGATACGCAGTATTTT.

This clone was counted between two and nine times. Other DNA sequences of this sample code for an identical CDR3. The chain couples TRBV4-2 to TRBJ2-2; a possible D gene is TRBD2 (7 bases). CDR3 length equals 15 residues. Deletions cut 4 bases from V and 6 bases from J, with 15 bases between. CDR1 LGHNA and CDR2 YNFKEQ come from the germline V gene. As DNA, the CDR3 is TGTGCCAGCAGCCTCTGGGGGGGGCGGGCCGGGGAGCTGTTTTTT. Its translation: CASSLWGGRAGELFF.

This rearrangement joins TRBV27 to TRBJ2-5, with 8 positions matching TRBD1. The CDR3 length is 17 residues. V gave up 6 bases and J gave up 5 bases; unmatched junction bases: 17. Germline V gene data show CDR1 as MNHEY and CDR2 as SMNVEV (reference sequence). CDR3 coding DNA: TGTGCCAGCAGCCAAGGGCCAGGGGGCGGTGCGACTGAGACCCAGTACTTC. Amino acids: CASSQGPGGGATETQYF.

The V call is TRBV9, the J call TRBJ2-6; 8 nucleotides match TRBD1. V lost 3 bases, J lost 14 bases, and 4 bases stayed unmatched. This CDR3 spans 12 amino acids. From germline, CDR1 is SGDLS and CDR2 YYNGEE. CDR3 residues: CASSDDRGFLTF. In DNA form, the CDR3 reads TGTGCCAGCAGCGACGACAGGGGTTTCCTGACTTTC.

This clone was recorded at least ten times. The J gene is TRBJ2-2, the V gene TRBV27, with 8 bases that match TRBD1. The V segment lost 5 bases and the J segment 5 bases; nucleotides outside the gene matches: 7. The CDR3 has 15 amino acids. Germline assignment: CDR1 MNHEY and CDR2 SMNVEV (reference sequence). CDR3 bases: TGTGCCAGCAGTGGTACAGGGGGATGGACCGGGGAGCTGTTTTTT. This gives the protein CASSGTGGWTGELFF.

The rearrangement joins TRBV11-1 to TRBJ2-1; 14 positions match TRBD2. In germline, CDR1 is SGHAT, CDR2 FQDESV (reference sequence). This CDR3 has 17 residues. J gave up 9 bases and V 4 bases, and 11 bases lay outside the gene matches. The CDR3 here is CASSSQVTSGGAFEQFF. The CDR3 region has the DNA TGTGCCAGCAGCTCCCAAGTGACTAGCGGGGGGGCCTTTGAGCAGTTCTTC.

The genes are TRBV4-1 and TRBJ2-1; D ambiguous. Trimming pared 1 base from V and 8 bases from J, leaving 9 bases between. The CDR3 loop spans 13 amino acids. In germline, CDR1 is MGHRA, CDR2 YSYEKL. Written as DNA, the CDR3 is TGCGCCAGCAGCCAAGTGGTAGGCCATGAGCAGTTCTTC. It encodes CASSQVVGHEQFF.

J is TRBJ2-1 and V is TRBV29-1, with TRBD1 matching over 11 bases. With V trimmed by 8 bases and J by 6 bases, 6 bases remained unmatched. The length of the CDR3 is 13 residues. From germline, CDR1 is SQVTM and CDR2 ANQGSEA. In nucleotides, the CDR3 is TGCAGCACCCGGGACAGGGGGGGCAATGAGCAGTTCTTC. Protein product: CSTRDRGGNEQFF.

This clone turned up a few times. CDR3 nucleotide sequence: TGTGCCAGCTCCCCCCCAGGGGTTGAGCAGTTCTTC. As protein: CASSPPGVEQFF. This sequence joins TRBV18 and TRBJ2-1, with a possible D match to TRBD1 (6 bases). CDR1 KGHSH and CDR2 LQKENI come from the germline V gene. The CDR3 length is 12 residues. The V end lost 6 bases, the J end lost 9 bases, and 12 bases lay between the germline ends.

The CDR3 spells CSVEGGYYEQYF. The CDR3 DNA reads as TGCAGCGTTGAGGGCGGGTACTACGAGCAGTACTTC. The chain combines TRBV29-1 with TRBJ2-7; weak D call: TRBD2 (5 bases). Germline CDR1 SQVTM, CDR2 ANQGSEA. V was cut by 3 bases and J by 3 bases, with 9 bases left in between. The CDR3 spans 12 residues.